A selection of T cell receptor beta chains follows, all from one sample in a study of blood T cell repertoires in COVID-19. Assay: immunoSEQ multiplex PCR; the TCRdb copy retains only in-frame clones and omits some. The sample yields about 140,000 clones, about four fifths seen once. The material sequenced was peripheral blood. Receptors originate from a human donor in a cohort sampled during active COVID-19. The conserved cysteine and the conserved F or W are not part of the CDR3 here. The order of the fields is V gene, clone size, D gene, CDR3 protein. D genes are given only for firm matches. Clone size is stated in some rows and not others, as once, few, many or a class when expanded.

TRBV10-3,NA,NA,AISESPAEGNGYT
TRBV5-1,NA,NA,ASSSDMNTEAF
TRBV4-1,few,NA,ASSQTSATAGYT
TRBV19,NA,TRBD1,ASSTLTGPGNQPQH
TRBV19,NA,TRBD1,ASSRTGARF
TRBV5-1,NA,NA,ASSPHDGVSYEQY
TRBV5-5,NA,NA,ASSPSGGGYGYT
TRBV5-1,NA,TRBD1,ASRSGQTQETQY
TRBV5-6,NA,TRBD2,ASSLDPSGRVLGELF
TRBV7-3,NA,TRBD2,ASSLTGLAGMETQY
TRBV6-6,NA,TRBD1,ASRMDGTGAYEQY
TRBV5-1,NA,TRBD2,ASSLEVASGVNEQF
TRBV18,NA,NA,ASSPGVNEKLF
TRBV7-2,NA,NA,ASSLFPGGQPQH
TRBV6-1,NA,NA,ASSDRGDSTDTQY
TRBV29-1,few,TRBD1,SVEMDRAGGYT
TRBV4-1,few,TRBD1,ASSQGGQGRSPLH
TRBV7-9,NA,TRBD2,ASIIAGSSYNEQF
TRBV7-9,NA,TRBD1,ASSPRGRTGGEKLF
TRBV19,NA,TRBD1,ASSPQDRGLGTEAF
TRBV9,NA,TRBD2,ASARSPGLAANEQF
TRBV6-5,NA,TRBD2,ASSPGTSVSEQY
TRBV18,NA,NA,ASSPPVYTWLQY
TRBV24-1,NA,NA,ATSDGGTEAF
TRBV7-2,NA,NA,ASSWTSLNEQF
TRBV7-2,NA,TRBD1,ASSLQGAIGELF
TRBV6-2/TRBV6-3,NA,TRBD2,ASSRLAANTGELF
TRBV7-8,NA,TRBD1,ASSLQPTGDEAF
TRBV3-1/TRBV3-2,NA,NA,ASSEAGTDTQY
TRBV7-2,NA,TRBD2,ASSLTGGETQY
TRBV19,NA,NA,ASSISLGKMNTEAF
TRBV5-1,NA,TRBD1,ASSPRDSTYEQY
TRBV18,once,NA,ASSSYRADEKLF
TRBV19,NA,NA,ASTFKRPHYGYT
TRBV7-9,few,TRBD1,ASSSRPGQGEGQETQY
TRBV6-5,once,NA,ASRRDGTDTQY
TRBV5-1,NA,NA,ASSLQQQGLEV
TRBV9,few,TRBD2,ASSVGDSGKPKFTGELF
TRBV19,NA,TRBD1,ASSPRTGGEDEQY
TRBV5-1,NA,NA,ASSPTVGRANVLT
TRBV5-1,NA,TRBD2,ASRSVAGGYNEQF
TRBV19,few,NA,ASSINQGLNTEAF
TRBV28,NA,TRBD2,ASSSISGGAYNEQF
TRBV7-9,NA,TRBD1,ASSSRTGRVYGYT
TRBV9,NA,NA,ASSVEFEPNNSPLH
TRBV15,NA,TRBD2,ATSRGPFASGSYEQY
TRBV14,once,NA,ASSQLLSTNEKLF
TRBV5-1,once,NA,ASSLNPTQYNEQF
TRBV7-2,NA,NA,ASSLGGGNQPQH